The present T cell receptor (beta chain) was sequenced within a study of blood T cell repertoires in COVID-19. For the study at large: The United States, Italy and Spain provided the acute and convalescent COVID-19 samples. In each case, the material was cDNA or gDNA derived from T cells, B-cell-depleted T cells, or PBMCs.

Followed longitudinally, the Seattle patients had been enrolled during active infection. Clones were sequenced by immunoSEQ multiplex PCR, and TCRdb holds only the in-frame ones, with some missing. This sample has 350,000 to 450,000 clones, with about 87% found just once. The V gene's germline CDR1 is SQVTM and CDR2 ANQGSEA. Trimming cost V 1 base and J 3 bases; bases outside gene matches: 10. There are 16 residues in the CDR3. Material for sequencing was peripheral blood. The receptor was derived from an older woman with COVID-19, enrolled during active disease. This rearrangement joins TRBV29-1 to TRBJ1-2; TRBD1 aligns across 8 bases. The DNA for the CDR3 is TGCAGCGTTGAAGGAGAGTGGGACAGGCGTTACTATGGCTACACCTTC. It codes for CSVEGEWDRRYYGYTF. Full variable domain (remainder filled in from reference TRBV29-1 and TRBJ1-2): SAVISQKPSRDICQRGTSLTIQCQVDSQVTMMFWYRQQPGQSLTLIATANQGSEATYESGFVIDKFPISRPNLTFSTLTVSNMSPEDSSIYLCSVEGEWDRRYYGYTFGSGTRLTVV.